These T cell receptor beta chains were read from a single sample in a study of blood T cells in healthy people across ages. TCRdb independently ran MiXCR on the 5' RACE reads; one entry per CDR3 protein. In the table there are roughly 1.4 million distinct CDR3 sequences, roughly 60% of which are singletons. The sequenced sample was blood. These receptors originate from a young man in good health. The CDR3 runs from the conserved cysteine through the conserved F or W. A D gene is named only where the DNA matches it firmly. Only some rows state a clone size, as once, few, many or a class for expanded clones.

clone_size	v_call	d_call	j_call	cdr3_nt	cdr3_aa
-	TRBV5-1	-	TRBJ2-5	TGCGCCAGCAGCTACTTACCGGGGTTTCGAGAGACCCAGTACTTC	CASSYLPGFRETQYF
-	TRBV4-1	-	TRBJ1-1	TGCGCCAGCAGCCGCCGGGATTCAGGCGACTTTAACACTGAAGCTTTCTTT	CASSRRDSGDFNTEAFF
-	TRBV4-1	-	TRBJ1-1	TGCGCCAGCAGCCAAGAGATGGCGGGGATAACTGAAGCTTTCTTT	CASSQEMAGITEAFF
-	TRBV6-5	TRBD2	TRBJ2-3	TGTGCCAGCAGTTACTACGGGGGGAGGACAGATACGCAGTATTTT	CASSYYGGRTDTQYF
few	TRBV3-1	TRBD2	TRBJ2-7	TGTGCCAGCAGCCAAGATCCCTTCTTAGCGGGAGTCGCCTACGAGCAGTACTTC	CASSQDPFLAGVAYEQYF
-	TRBV20-1	TRBD1	TRBJ1-6	TGCGCAGCTCGTCGGGACAGTCAGAGCTCCTATAATTCACCCCTCCACTTT	CAARRDSQSSYNSPLHF
-	TRBV10-3	-	TRBJ2-7	TGTGCCACGCGGACCCCCGGGGAGACCTACGAGCAGTACTTC	CATRTPGETYEQYF
-	TRBV3-1	TRBD2	TRBJ2-7	TGTGCCAGCAGCCATTTCGCGGGAGCCACCGCCTACGAGCAGTACTTC	CASSHFAGATAYEQYF
once	TRBV20-1	-	TRBJ2-7	TGCAGTGCTACAGTACTCGAAAGGTTAAGCTCCTACGAGCAGTACTTC	CSATVLERLSSYEQYF
-	TRBV29-1	-	TRBJ2-6	TGCAGCGCAAAATTCGGGGCCAACGTCCTGACTTTC	CSAKFGANVLTF
-	TRBV29-1	-	TRBJ2-3	TGCAGCGTTGAAGCGGCAGGGTGGGAAGATACGCAGTATTTT	CSVEAAGWEDTQYF
once	TRBV4-1	-	TRBJ2-5	TGCGCCAGCAGCCAACTGGCAGGACACCAAGAGACCCAGTACTTC	CASSQLAGHQETQYF
few	TRBV6-5	-	TRBJ2-5	TGTGCCAGCAGTTACTCGTTAGGGGAGACCCAGTACTTC	CASSYSLGETQYF
-	TRBV4-1	TRBD1	TRBJ1-6	TGCGCCAGCAGCCAAGGGGGTGGGACAGGGGGTTCACCCCTCCACTTT	CASSQGGGTGGSPLHF
few	TRBV12-3/TRBV12-4	TRBD1	TRBJ1-2	TGTGCCAGCAGTCCGAGACTTACCCGGGACAGGGGCGGCTACACCTTC	CASSPRLTRDRGGYTF
few	TRBV7-9	-	TRBJ2-7	TGTGCCAGCAGCCCCTCAGAGGGGACATACCCCTACGAGCAGTACTTC	CASSPSEGTYPYEQYF
-	TRBV2	-	TRBJ1-6	TGTGCCAGCAGGGGCCGGGACACCAATAATTCACCCCTCCACTTT	CASRGRDTNNSPLHF
-	TRBV28	TRBD1	TRBJ1-2	TGTGCCAGCAGCCCTGCGGAGACAGGGGCATATGGCTACACCTTC	CASSPAETGAYGYTF
-	TRBV5-1	TRBD1	TRBJ2-3	TGCGCCAGCAGCACGGGACAGTACACAGATACGCAGTATTTT	CASSTGQYTDTQYF
-	TRBV24-1	-	TRBJ2-5	TGTGCCACCAGCAGACGGGACGATTACAATGAGCAGTACTTC	CATSRRDDYNEQYF
once	TRBV7-2	-	TRBJ2-3	TGTGCCAGCAGACCCCATAGGTTAGATACGCAGTATTTT	CASRPHRLDTQYF
-	TRBV7-2	-	TRBJ2-7	TGTGCCAGCAGCTTAACGGGACTTGGCCTACGCGAGCAGTACTTC	CASSLTGLGLREQYF
-	TRBV3-1	TRBD1	TRBJ1-5	TGTGCCAGCAGCCAAGCTGACAGGGAAGATCAGCCCCAGCATTTT	CASSQADREDQPQHF
-	TRBV28	TRBD1	TRBJ2-7	TGTGCCAGCAGTTCCTCCATAGACAGGGTTGGCTACGAGCAGTACTTC	CASSSSIDRVGYEQYF